This TCR beta chain emerged from a study of blood T cells in healthy people across ages. Primed by a sample-barcoded 5' primer and a J-beta primer mix, a second PCR proceeded for 7 to 11 cycles. Each TCR beta cDNA got a 12-nucleotide random molecular identifier. TCRdb fed the 5' RACE reads into MiXCR, producing one record per CDR3 protein. The sample has roughly 1.9 million distinct CDR3 sequences, 35% to 50% seen once. Note on this clonotype: What it binds is not known.

Study observations and caveats: As age increased, TCR beta diversity per million T cells fell in a roughly linear fashion.

Specimen: blood. The source is a human donor in good health.

The CDR3 reads CASSPLGRGTDTQYF. The CDR3, as DNA: TGTGCCAGCAGCCCCCTGGGCAGGGGCACAGATACGCAGTATTTT. The chain employs TRBV7-2 and TRBJ2-3, with a tentative D call TRBD1 (5 bases). Trimming removed 5 bases at V and 1 base at J, with 13 bases between. This CDR3 has 15 residues. Germline assignment: CDR1 SGHTA and CDR2 FQGNSA.